This TCR beta chain was retrieved from a study of control samples from healthy donors and cancer patients. Method: immunoSEQ multiplex PCR; TCRdb's copy keeps in-frame clones and lacks some. The table lists about 130,000 clones, roughly 94% of them singletons. V lost 5 bases and J 5 bases, leaving 18 bases between the germline ends. The CDR3 is 15 amino acids. The V gene's germline CDR1 is MNHEY and CDR2 SVGAGI. The chain combines TRBV6-5 with TRBJ2-5; D is perhaps TRBD1 or TRBD2 (5 bases each). The source is a man in his 60s with colorectal cancer. Sample: PBMCs. For the CDR3, the DNA is TGTGCCAGCAGTCGTGCCGGGGCCTCTTGGGAGACCCAGTACTTC. It is translated as CASSRAGASWETQYF.